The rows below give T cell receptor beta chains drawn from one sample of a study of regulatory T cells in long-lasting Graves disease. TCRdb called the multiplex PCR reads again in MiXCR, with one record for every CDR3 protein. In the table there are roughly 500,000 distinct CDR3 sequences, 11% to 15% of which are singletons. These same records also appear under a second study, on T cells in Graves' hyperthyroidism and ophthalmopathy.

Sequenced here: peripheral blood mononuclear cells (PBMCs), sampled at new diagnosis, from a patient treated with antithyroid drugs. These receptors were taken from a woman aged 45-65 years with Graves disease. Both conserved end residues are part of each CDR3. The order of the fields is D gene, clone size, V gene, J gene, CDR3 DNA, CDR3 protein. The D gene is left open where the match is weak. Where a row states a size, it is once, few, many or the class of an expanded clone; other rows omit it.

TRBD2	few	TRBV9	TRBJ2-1	TGTGCCAGCAGCGTAGCGGGGGGTGTTTTGGAGGCCTACAATGAGCAGTTCTTC	CASSVAGGVLEAYNEQFF
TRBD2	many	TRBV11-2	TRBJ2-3	TGTGCCAGCAGCAACTATTGGACTAGCGGAAGCACAGATACGCAGTATTTT	CASSNYWTSGSTDTQYF
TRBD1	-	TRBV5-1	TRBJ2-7	TGCGCCAGCAGCACGGGACAGGGGGCTATGGCGCGGTACTTC	CASSTGQGAMARYF
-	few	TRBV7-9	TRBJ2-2	TGTGCCAGCAGCTTCTCCTTGATGTTAGGTAGAAACACCGGGGAGCTGTTTTTT	CASSFSLMLGRNTGELFF
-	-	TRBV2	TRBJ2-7	TGTGCCAGCAGTGGGTTAATAACCTACGAGCAGTACTTC	CASSGLITYEQYF
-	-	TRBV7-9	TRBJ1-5	TGTGCCAGCAGCTTAGCGGACGAGCCCCAGCATTTT	CASSLADEPQHF
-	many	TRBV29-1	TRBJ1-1	TGCAGCGGCCGACGGGGGGCTCGGGTGAACACTGAAGCTTTCTTT	CSGRRGARVNTEAFF
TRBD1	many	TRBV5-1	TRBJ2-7	TGCGCCAGCAGGTTCGGACAGGACGAGCAGTACTTC	CASRFGQDEQYF
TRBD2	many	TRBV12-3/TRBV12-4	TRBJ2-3	TGTGCCAGCAGTCTAGCGGGAGATAGCACAGATACGCAGTATTTT	CASSLAGDSTDTQYF
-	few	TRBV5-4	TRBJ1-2	TGTGCCAGCAGCTTGAATCTGGACCTAGGCTATGGCTACACCTTC	CASSLNLDLGYGYTF
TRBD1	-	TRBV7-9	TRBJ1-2	TGTGCCAGCAGCACGATGCACAGGGGTGGCTACACCTTC	CASSTMHRGGYTF